The 30 T cell receptor beta chains below all came from one sample that was sequenced in a study of shared clonotypes between healthy human individuals. Assay: immunoSEQ multiplex PCR; the TCRdb copy retains only in-frame clones and omits some. The repertoire consists of hundreds of thousands of clones, with approximately 71% occurring once and the leading ten covering 12%. Input material: PBMCs. The origin of the receptors is a middle-aged woman in good health. Some clones in this sample may be carry-over from other donors' samples.

Concerning this clone: A far larger clone is one nucleotide away, so this likely arose from a read error. This specimen includes other DNA sequences encoding the same CDR3. This rearrangement joins TRBV7-2 to TRBJ2-7; D is undetermined. The CDR3 loop spans 15 amino acids. The germline V gene encodes CDR1 SGHTA and CDR2 FQGNSA. CDR3 sequence (DNA): TGCGCCAGCAGCCTAGGACCTATGAGCTCCTACGAGCAGTACTTC. Amino acid sequence: CASSLGPMSSYEQYF.

The rearrangement uses TRBV7-8 and TRBJ2-1; maybe TRBD2 (6 bases). Trimming removed 5 bases from V and 6 bases from J, with 20 bases in between. This CDR3 region has 16 residues. Per the germline V gene, CDR1 is SGHVS and CDR2 is FQNEAQ. CDR3 residues: CASSRGDGGATNEQFF. CDR3 in DNA: TGTGCCAGCAGCCGCGGGGACGGTGGTGCTACCAATGAGCAGTTCTTC.

The rearrangement links TRBV7-6 to TRBJ2-7; TRBD2 matches at 11 bases. Germline V lookup: CDR1 SGHVS, CDR2 FNYEAQ. V was clipped by 1 base and J by 1 base; unmatched bases: 6. The CDR3 runs 17 residues. In nucleotides, the CDR3 is TGTGCCAGCAGCTTAGAATTAGCGGGAGGGGGGTCCTACGAGCAGTACTTC. It translates to CASSLELAGGGSYEQYF.

J is TRBJ1-1 and V is TRBV7-9, with D possibly being TRBD1 (5 bases). Germline V gene lookup returns CDR1 SEHNR and CDR2 FQNEAQ (reference sequence). V was cut by 0 bases and J by 0 bases, with 17 bases left in between. The CDR3 consists of 18 residues. CDR3 sequence (DNA): TGTGCCAGCAGCTTAGCGTGGGGGGGAATAAGAGTGAACACTGAAGCTTTCTTT. It encodes CASSLAWGGIRVNTEAFF.

The rearrangement uses TRBV19 and TRBJ1-1; D is perhaps TRBD1 (6 bases). The germline gives CDR1 LNHDA, CDR2 SQIVND (reference sequence). The V end was cut by 9 bases, the J end by 8 bases, with 19 bases between. The CDR3 length is 13 residues. The CDR3: CASDPGAEREAFF. The CDR3 DNA sequence: TGTGCCAGCGACCCAGGGGCCGAAAGAGAAGCTTTCTTT.

The rearrangement joins TRBV25-1 to TRBJ2-5; D gene unclear. Looked up from germline, CDR1 is MGHDK and CDR2 is SYGVNS. Trimming shortened V by 8 bases and J by 5 bases, and 12 bases separated the two germline ends. The CDR3 extends over 12 amino acids. CDR3 loop: CASRSPWETQYF. The CDR3 DNA reads TGTGCCAGCCGTTCTCCGTGGGAGACCCAGTACTTC.

This rearrangement joins TRBV28 to TRBJ2-6; D remains ambiguous. Germline-derived CDR1 and CDR2 are MDHEN and SYDVKM. V was clipped by 10 bases and J by 2 bases, with 12 bases between them. The CDR3 covers 14 residues. Here the CDR3 reads CAISGAAGANVLTF. The CDR3 DNA is TGTGCCATCTCAGGAGCCGCTGGGGCCAACGTCCTGACTTTC.

The V gene is TRBV27, the J gene TRBJ2-3; D unclear. This CDR3 comprises 15 residues. From germline, CDR1 is MNHEY and CDR2 SMNVEV (reference sequence). V was cut by 6 bases and J by 3 bases, with 16 bases left in between. CDR3 in amino acids: CASRLQTLGTDTQYF. DNA for the CDR3: TGTGCCAGCAGACTTCAAACCCTGGGTACAGATACGCAGTATTTT.

The chain is built from TRBV28 and TRBJ2-7, with D unresolved. The CDR3 spans 15 residues. CDR1 MDHEN and CDR2 SYDVKM come from the germline V gene. Trimming removed 3 bases from V and 3 bases from J, with 15 bases in between. The CDR3 is CASSFRQPRLYEQYF. CDR3 in DNA: TGTGCCAGCAGTTTCCGGCAGCCCCGACTCTACGAGCAGTACTTC.

V gene TRBV11-2 combines with J gene TRBJ1-5; TRBD1 matches at 7 bases. CDR3 length equals 17 residues. V dropped 4 bases and J dropped 6; count of bases not matched to a gene: 15. The V gene's germline CDR1 is SGHAT and CDR2 FQNNGV. The CDR3 region is CASSSSPYRGRGQPQHF. The CDR3 DNA reads as TGTGCCAGCAGCTCTAGTCCCTACAGGGGCCGGGGTCAGCCCCAGCATTTT. Looking up the rest from reference TRBV11-2 and TRBJ1-5 gives the full variable domain: EAGVAQSPRYKIIEKRQSVAFWCNPISGHATLYWYQQILGQGPKLLIQFQNNGVVDDSQLPKDRFSAERLKGVDSTLKIQPAKLEDSAVYLCASSSSPYRGRGQPQHFGDGTRLSIL.

This clone came up many times. The same CDR3 is also encoded by other DNA sequences in this sample. V gene TRBV9 combines with J gene TRBJ1-2, with D perhaps TRBD1 (5 bases). The CDR3 is 13 residues long. The germline V and J ends were trimmed by 4 bases and 8 bases, with 15 bases remaining between them. The germline CDR1 and CDR2 sequences are SGDLS and YYNGEE. The CDR3: CASSPLGGIGYTF. CDR3 bases: TGTGCCAGCAGCCCCCTGGGGGGGATCGGCTACACCTTC.

This sequence joins TRBV15 and TRBJ1-5; D is unclear. Trimming took off 1 base at V and 0 bases at J, with 7 bases between the two ends. CDR1 and CDR2 (germline): LNHNV, YYDKDF (reference sequence). CDR3 size: 15 residues. The CDR3 region has the DNA TGTGCCACCAGCAGAGGATTAGGTAGCAATCAGCCCCAGCATTTT. Protein product: CATSRGLGSNQPQHF.

The rearrangement joins TRBV11-3 to TRBJ2-1; 7 bases are a match to TRBD2. The CDR3 contains 15 residues. The germline gives CDR1 SGHNT, CDR2 YENEEA. With V trimmed by 3 bases and J by 8 bases, 10 bases remained unmatched. DNA for the CDR3: TGTGCCAGCAGCTTGTCGGGAGGCCCAGCCTATGAGCAGTTCTTC. It is translated as CASSLSGGPAYEQFF.

The V call is TRBV30, the J call TRBJ2-1; D perhaps matches TRBD2 (5 bases). V gave up 3 bases and J gave up 5 bases, with 11 bases separating them. The CDR3 is 13 residues long. Germline V gene lookup returns CDR1 GTSNPN and CDR2 SVGIG (reference sequence). This chain's CDR3 is CAWSPRRDNEQFF. Here the CDR3 DNA reads TGTGCCTGGAGCCCGCGGCGGGACAATGAGCAGTTCTTC.

The V call is TRBV7-3, the J call TRBJ2-3, with TRBD2 identical over 8 bases. Germline V CDR1 and CDR2: SGHTA, FQGTGA. The CDR3 spans 15 residues. V lost 3 bases, J lost 0 bases, and 2 bases stayed unmatched. The DNA for the CDR3 is TGTGCCAGCAGCTTGGGACTAGGGAGCACAGATACGCAGTATTTT. It translates to CASSLGLGSTDTQYF.

This chain uses TRBV10-3 with TRBJ2-1; weak D call: TRBD1 (6 bases). Trimming pared 3 bases from V and 1 base from J, leaving 13 bases between. The CDR3 consists of 16 residues. From germline, CDR1 is ENHRY and CDR2 SYGVKD. In DNA form, the CDR3 reads TGTGCCATCAGTGACGGAGCGAGGGGGTCCTACAATGAGCAGTTCTTC. Amino acids: CAISDGARGSYNEQFF.

This clone is medium-sized (0.01 to 0.1%). Other nucleotide sequences in the sample specify the same CDR3. The chain uses TRBV30 and TRBJ2-5, with D maybe TRBD1 (6 bases). Germline V gene sequence: CDR1 GTSNPN, CDR2 SVGIG (reference sequence). The CDR3 totals 14 residues. Trimming cost V 3 bases and J 2 bases, with 13 bases left between them. CDR3 in amino acids: CAWSRQVRQETQYF. The DNA for the CDR3 is TGTGCCTGGAGCCGACAGGTTCGACAAGAGACCCAGTACTTC. The entire variable domain, with the rest obtained from reference TRBV30 and TRBJ2-5, is as follows: SQTIHQWPATLVQPVGSPLSLECTVEGTSNPNLYWYRQAAGRGLQLLFYSVGIGQISSEVPQNLSASRPQDRQFILSSKKLLLSDSGFYLCAWSRQVRQETQYFGPGTRLLVL.

This clone has only one observation. The CDR3 does not close with the conserved phenylalanine or tryptophan, likely indicating a read error. It is unclear where the CDR3 begins or ends on the DNA, so no DNA is shown, and the CDR3 is as TCRdb lists it. CDR3 in amino acids: CASSSGQDALPV. V usage is TRBV18 and J usage is TRBJ1-2; the table gives TRBD1 as D, unverified against the DNA. The CDR3 region is 12 residues in length, termini included. Germline V lookup: CDR1 KGHSH, CDR2 LQKENI.

This chain joins TRBV25-1 and TRBJ2-7; TRBD2 matches at 10 bases. Unmatched junction bases numbered 4, after V lost 1 base and J lost 4 bases. Germline V gene sequence: CDR1 MGHDK, CDR2 SYGVNS. This CDR3 is built from 15 residues. The CDR3 protein is CASSESLAGAYEQYF. The CDR3 bases are TGTGCCAGCAGTGAATCCCTAGCGGGAGCTTACGAGCAGTACTTC.

The V and J genes are TRBV10-2 and TRBJ1-2, with 9 bases fitting TRBD1. Germline values: CDR1 WSHSY, CDR2 SAAADI. V trimming: 7 bases; J trimming: 3 bases; junction bases outside the gene matches: 15. The CDR3 contains 17 residues. CDR3 residues: CASKVGTGIQSDYGYTF. The CDR3 coding sequence is TGCGCCAGCAAGGTCGGGACAGGGATCCAATCTGACTATGGCTACACCTTC.

The V call is TRBV18, the J call TRBJ1-5, with D perhaps matching TRBD1 (5 bases). Trimming removed 2 bases from V and 0 bases from J, with 14 bases in between. Germline V gene lookup returns CDR1 KGHSH and CDR2 LQKENI. CDR3 length equals 17 residues. The CDR3, as DNA: TGTGCCAGCTCACCATACGTGTCGGACACTAGCAATCAGCCCCAGCATTTT. Amino acids: CASSPYVSDTSNQPQHF.

The chain has TRBV7-9 and TRBJ2-2, with TRBD2 matching over 9 bases. The germline CDR1 and CDR2 sequences are SEHNR and FQNEAQ (reference sequence). Unmatched junction bases numbered 14, after V lost 3 bases and J lost 3 bases. CDR3 length: 19 amino acids. The chain's CDR3 is CASSLDLAGSLWDTGELFF. The CDR3 nucleotides are TGTGCCAGCAGCTTGGATCTAGCGGGAAGCCTATGGGACACCGGGGAGCTGTTTTTT.

The V and J genes are TRBV25-1 and TRBJ2-3; possibly TRBD2 for D (6 bases). Looked up from germline, CDR1 is MGHDK and CDR2 is SYGVNS. The length of the CDR3 is 15 residues. The ends were cut back, 3 bases at V and 3 bases at J, with 13 bases in the middle. The CDR3 bases are TGTGCCAGCAGTGATTCGGGAGTTGGAACAGATACGCAGTATTTT. Residues: CASSDSGVGTDTQYF.

This clone appeared a single time. This chain joins TRBV10-1 and TRBJ1-1; D unresolved. This CDR3 comprises 13 residues. Trimming removed 6 bases at V and 4 bases at J, with 12 bases between. Germline values: CDR1 WNHNN, CDR2 SYGVQD (reference sequence). The DNA of the CDR3 is TGCGCCAGCAGCACTGTAGGCGGCACTGAAGCTTTCTTT. Translation gives CASSTVGGTEAFF.

The rearrangement joins TRBV5-1 to TRBJ2-5; possibly TRBD1 for D (6 bases). V dropped 4 bases and J dropped 9 bases, with 16 bases sitting between them. The CDR3 runs to 13 residues. CDR1 and CDR2 from the germline V gene are SGHRS and YFSETQ. The chain's CDR3 is CASSTGPQGAQYF. The CDR3 DNA follows: TGCGCCAGCAGCACGGGCCCACAGGGAGCCCAGTACTTC. Combining the CDR3 with reference TRBV5-1 and TRBJ2-5 gives the whole variable domain KAGVTQTPRYLIKTRGQQVTLSCSPISGHRSVSWYQQTPGQGLQFLFEYFSETQRNKGNFPGRFSGRQFSNSRSEMNVSTLELGDSALYLCASSTGPQGAQYFGPGTRLLVL.

Note on this clone: With only one base between it and a far larger clone, this is likely a read error. The chain uses TRBV11-1 and TRBJ2-7; 10 positions match TRBD1. Germline CDR1 SGHAT, CDR2 FQDESV (reference sequence). The CDR3 length is 19 residues. Unmatched junction bases numbered 21, after V lost 5 bases and J lost 5 bases. This chain's CDR3 is CASSRARRGQGSGRHEQYF. For the CDR3, the DNA is TGTGCCAGCAGCCGCGCAAGAAGGGGACAGGGGTCGGGACGGCACGAGCAGTACTTC.

The CDR3 DNA is TGTGCCCAAGCCGCCAAGACTAGCGCCAACCAAGAGACCCAGTACTTC. Protein product: CAQAAKTSANQETQYF. The genes are TRBV5-3 and TRBJ2-5; 8 bases match TRBD2. TRBV5-3 is filed as an ORF, its function uncertain. The CDR3 spans 16 residues. Trimming took 10 bases from V and 0 from J; bases not matched to a gene: 14.

The rearrangement links TRBV10-1 to TRBJ2-2; D remains unclear. The germline V gene encodes CDR1 WNHNN and CDR2 SYGVQD (reference sequence). This CDR3 comprises 19 residues. Trimming removed 2 bases from V and 0 bases from J, with 19 bases in between. CDR3 nucleotides: TGCGCCAGCAGTGAGCGAGTCGGCCGATCAAACACGAACACCGGGGAGCTGTTTTTT. Translating it yields CASSERVGRSNTNTGELFF.

The rearrangement uses TRBV7-3 and TRBJ2-1; TRBD2 agrees at 11 bases. V was clipped by 3 bases and J by 7 bases; unmatched bases: 5. The CDR3 is 15 residues long. Germline CDR1 is SGHTA and CDR2 is FQGTGA. The DNA for the CDR3 is TGTGCCAGCAGCTTCGGACTAGCGGGTACGAATGAGCAGTTCTTC. Its protein product is CASSFGLAGTNEQFF.

The sample holds a few counts of this clone. This likely traces to a read error, being one base from a far larger clone. The same CDR3 can be traced to other DNA sequences in this sample. The chain carries TRBV19 and TRBJ2-7, with 7 bases aligning to TRBD2. This CDR3 is built from 15 residues. Germline CDR1 and CDR2: LNHDA and SQIVND (reference sequence). CDR3 loop: CASSIGSGGPYEQYF. The CDR3 nucleotides read TGCGCCAGTAGTATTGGGTCGGGAGGCCCCTACGAGCAGTACTTC.